This T cell receptor beta chain is from a study of glioma-infiltrating T cells. Looking at the study overall: Low-grade gliomas were grade II; glioblastomas were grade IV at initial diagnosis.

Notes on this clonotype: The antigen is not known. This clone may be a read error of a much larger clone one base away.

The iRepertoire nested amplicon-rescue multiplex PCR amplified TCR alpha and beta CDR3s from RNA. Each CDR3 protein is one row after TCRdb ran MiXCR on the multiplex PCR reads. The sample holds 300,000 to 450,000 distinct CDR3 sequences, roughly two fifths seen once. Findings of the study overall: Signature shared blood CDR3 motifs were enriched in low-divergence and depleted in high-divergence patients. Gliomas, especially low-grade, showed above-expected tissue-blood divergence; non-neoplastic patients showed below.

V gave up 3 bases and J gave up 4 bases; unmatched junction bases: 5. This CDR3 is built from 13 residues. CDR1 and CDR2 (germline): DFQATT, SNEGSKA (reference sequence). The receptor was isolated from a human donor with low-grade glioma or glioblastoma, undergoing nonglioma brain surgery, or in good health (not recorded which). Sequenced sample: glioma tissue, nonneoplastic brain tissue, or PBMCs (not recorded which). This chain joins TRBV20-1 and TRBJ1-2, with TRBD1 matching 7 bases. CDR3 residues: CSARTGSGYGYTF. CDR3 nucleotide sequence: TGCAGTGCTAGGACAGGGAGTGGCTATGGCTACACCTTC.